This TCR beta chain was captured by sequencing in a study of blood T cells in healthy people across ages. Trimming pared 6 bases from V and 2 bases from J, leaving 14 bases between. Germline V CDR1 and CDR2: SGHTA, FQGNSA. This CDR3 has 14 amino acids. It was with a sample-barcoded 5' primer and a J-beta primer mix that a second PCR of roughly 7 to 12 cycles was run. TCRdb itself ran the 5' RACE reads through MiXCR, one entry per CDR3 protein. The profile covers 1.2 million to 1.5 million distinct CDR3 sequences, with approximately 59% appearing a single time and roughly 7% taken by the ten largest. The receptor was derived from a young man in good health. Input material: blood. V gene TRBV7-2 combines with J gene TRBJ2-7, with D possibly matching TRBD2 (5 bases). CDR3 in DNA: TGTGCCAGCAGACTCCTCCAGGAGGCCTACGAGCAGTACTTC. Translated, it gives CASRLLQEAYEQYF.